Shown below are 24 T cell receptor beta chains from a single sample sequenced in a study of shared T cell receptors in the human thymus. Sequenced by immunoSEQ multiplex PCR; TCRdb stores in-frame clones only, minus some. Of some 760,000 clones listed, around 85% are singletons. The sample was also reused in another study, on human thymus T cells.

Sequencing was performed on thymocytes. These receptor sequences come from a girl in the first two years of life with a congenital heart defect.

The CDR3 sequence is CSVEGTLRTADTEAFF. CDR3 in DNA: TGCAGCGTTGAAGGTACCCTCAGGACAGCTGACACTGAAGCTTTCTTT. V usage is TRBV29-1 and J usage is TRBJ1-1; a possible D gene is TRBD1 (6 bases). This CDR3 contains 16 residues. The germline V gene encodes CDR1 SQVTM and CDR2 ANQGSEA. Trimming removed 1 base at V and 3 bases at J, with 18 bases between. The whole variable domain, remainder taken from reference TRBV29-1 and TRBJ1-1, is SAVISQKPSRDICQRGTSLTIQCQVDSQVTMMFWYRQQPGQSLTLIATANQGSEATYESGFVIDKFPISRPNLTFSTLTVSNMSPEDSSIYLCSVEGTLRTADTEAFFGQGTRLTVV.

This chain connects TRBV28 to TRBJ1-4; D may be TRBD1 (5 bases). CDR3 size: 14 residues. Germline CDR1 reads MDHEN; CDR2 reads SYDVKM. Trimming took off 3 bases at V and 10 bases at J, with 15 bases between the two ends. In nucleotides, the CDR3 is TGTGCCAGCAGTTTTTTAGGGGTTTCTGGAAAACTGTTTTTT. Protein sequence: CASSFLGVSGKLFF.

The V and J genes are TRBV19 and TRBJ1-5, with D hard to call. From germline, CDR1 is LNHDA and CDR2 SQIVND (reference sequence). V lost 3 bases to trimming and J lost 5 bases, with 17 bases between them. CDR3 length equals 16 residues. CDR3 sequence (DNA): TGTGCCAGTAGTATGAGCGGCCACCTAGCTCATCAGCCCCAGCATTTT. Protein: CASSMSGHLAHQPQHF.

The J gene is TRBJ1-4, the V gene TRBV15, with TRBD1 matching 9 bases. CDR3 length: 21 amino acids. J gave up 8 bases and V 1 base, and 23 bases lay outside the gene matches. Germline loops: CDR1 LNHNV, CDR2 YYDKDF (reference sequence). This chain's CDR3 is CATSRGSPGTGRRGFAEKLFF. The CDR3 bases are TGTGCCACCAGCAGAGGGAGCCCCGGGACAGGGAGGAGGGGGTTTGCAGAAAAACTGTTTTTT.

The rearrangement joins TRBV5-8 to TRBJ1-6; no clear D gene. The CDR3 runs to 14 residues. In germline, CDR1 is SGHTS, CDR2 YDEGEE. The V gene lost 3 bases and the J gene lost 9 bases, with 13 bases spanning the gap. CDR3 in DNA: TGTGCCAGCAGCTCTCTTGGGAGGATTTCACCCCTCCACTTT. Amino acids: CASSSLGRISPLHF.

The J gene is TRBJ1-1, the V gene TRBV4-1, with D maybe TRBD1 (5 bases). V was cut by 0 bases and J by 8 bases, with 22 bases left in between. CDR3 length: 17 amino acids. The germline gives CDR1 MGHRA, CDR2 YSYEKL. The CDR3 reads CASSQEPPALCRGEAFF. Here the CDR3 DNA reads TGCGCCAGCAGCCAAGAACCCCCGGCATTGTGTAGGGGAGAAGCTTTCTTT.

The chain employs TRBV5-1 and TRBJ1-2; D is possibly TRBD1 (6 bases). The CDR3 extends over 17 amino acids. V lost 0 bases, J lost 5 bases, and 20 bases lay in between. CDR1 and CDR2 from the germline V gene are SGHRS and YFSETQ. Here the CDR3 reads CASSLAISRTALYGYTF. CDR3 sequence (DNA): TGCGCCAGCAGCTTGGCCATTTCAAGGACAGCACTATATGGCTACACCTTC.

The CDR3 bases are TGTGCCAGCAGCCCCCAGACAGGGGAAAAACTGTTTTTT. Encoded protein: CASSPQTGEKLFF. This chain joins TRBV7-6 and TRBJ1-4, with 7 bases lining up with TRBD1. CDR1 is SGHVS and CDR2 is FNYEAQ in the germline V gene. Germline trimming cut 5 bases from V and 8 bases from J; bases unmatched to any gene: 5. This CDR3 has 13 residues. Looking up the rest from reference TRBV7-6 and TRBJ1-4 gives the full variable domain: GAGVSQSPRYKVTKRGQDVALRCDPISGHVSLYWYRQALGQGPEFLTYFNYEAQQDKSGLPNDRFSAERPEGSISTLTIQRTEQRDSAMYRCASSPQTGEKLFFGSGTQLSVL.

This chain uses TRBV6-1 with TRBJ1-5; no definite D call. Germline V gives CDR1 MNHNS, CDR2 SASEGT. The V gene lost 2 bases and the J gene lost 0 bases, with 8 bases spanning the gap. CDR3 length: 15 amino acids. The CDR3 is CASSEKRNSNQPQHF. For the CDR3, the DNA is TGTGCCAGCAGTGAAAAGAGGAATAGCAATCAGCCCCAGCATTTT.

The chain is built from TRBV10-3 and TRBJ2-1, with 7 bases lining up with TRBD2. Unmatched junction bases numbered 10, after V lost 8 bases and J lost 9 bases. Germline V gene sequence: CDR1 ENHRY, CDR2 SYGVKD. This CDR3 region has 13 residues. In nucleotides, the CDR3 is TGTGCCATCCAGGGCCGGGAGCGGGGTGAGCAGTTCTTC. The encoded protein is CAIQGRERGEQFF.

This sequence joins TRBV7-6 and TRBJ2-5; D possibly corresponds to TRBD1 (6 bases). TRBJ2-7 explains the end of the DNA better; the J call may be wrong. CDR3 size: 13 residues. The germline V gene encodes CDR1 SGHVS and CDR2 FNYEAQ. This CDR3 reads CASSLDRAGEQYF. The CDR3 nucleotides read TGTGCCAGCAGCTTAGACAGGGCGGGCGAGCAGTACTTC.

The gene calls are TRBV6-6 and TRBJ1-2; 7 bases agree with TRBD1. The CDR3 length is 14 residues. CDR1 MNHNY and CDR2 SVGAGI come from the germline V gene (reference sequence). Losses at the gene ends were 6 bases for V and 0 bases for J; bases not matched to a gene: 4. The CDR3 region has the DNA TGTGCCAGCAGCAATGACAGGGCTAACTATGGCTACACCTTC. The encoded protein is CASSNDRANYGYTF.

This chain links TRBV6-1 with TRBJ2-7; 8 bases fit TRBD1. The junction had 5 bases not matched to a gene; V was cut back by 3 bases and J by 1 base. The CDR3 is 15 residues long. The V gene's germline CDR1 is MNHNS and CDR2 SASEGT. The CDR3 reads CASSDQQGVSYEQYF. The CDR3, as DNA: TGTGCCAGCAGTGATCAACAGGGGGTATCCTACGAGCAGTACTTC.

V gene TRBV5-1 combines with J gene TRBJ2-7; TRBD2 agrees at 7 bases. From germline, CDR1 is SGHRS and CDR2 YFSETQ. The trim removed 1 base at V and 6 bases at J, leaving 1 base unmatched. This CDR3 is built from 12 residues. The CDR3: CASSLSGIEQYF. The DNA of the CDR3 is TGCGCCAGCAGCTTGAGCGGGATCGAGCAGTACTTC.

The V call is TRBV5-1, the J call TRBJ2-5; 10 bases align to TRBD2. Trimming at V came to 1 base and at J to 2 bases, leaving 8 bases not matched to a gene. CDR3 length equals 17 residues. Germline assignment: CDR1 SGHRS and CDR2 YFSETQ. The CDR3 DNA sequence: TGCGCCAGCAGCTTGTTCCCAGCGGGGGGGCGTCAAGAGACCCAGTACTTC. As protein: CASSLFPAGGRQETQYF.

This chain links TRBV6-1 with TRBJ2-5; TRBD2 aligns across 10 bases. There are 16 residues in the CDR3. After removal of 2 bases from V and 3 bases from J, the junction contained 6 bases not matched to a gene. Germline CDR1 is MNHNS and CDR2 is SASEGT. CDR3 loop: CASSEFGGTSEETQYF. In DNA, the CDR3 is TGTGCCAGCAGTGAATTTGGAGGGACTAGCGAAGAGACCCAGTACTTC.

V is TRBV13 and J is TRBJ1-2; D ambiguous. Germline lookup yields CDR1 PRHDT and CDR2 FYEKMQ (reference sequence). This CDR3 is 13 amino acids long. V dropped 5 bases and J dropped 7 bases, with 14 bases sitting between them. The CDR3 DNA sequence: TGTGCCAGCAGCCCCCTCCATCGGAGTGGCTACACCTTC. Translating it yields CASSPLHRSGYTF.

J is TRBJ1-5 and V is TRBV4-1; D might be TRBD1 (6 bases). This CDR3 has 15 residues. The V gene's germline CDR1 is MGHRA and CDR2 YSYEKL. Trimming stripped 2 bases from V and 5 bases from J, with 13 bases between. CDR3 sequence (DNA): TGCGCCAGCAGCCAATGGTGGGGGCGAGATCAGCCCCAGCATTTT. Residues: CASSQWWGRDQPQHF.

This clone was seen more than once but under ten times. V and J are TRBV9 and TRBJ2-3, with TRBD2 identical over 12 bases. CDR1 is SGDLS, CDR2 YYNGEE, per germline. Unmatched junction bases numbered 7, after V lost 4 bases and J lost 1 base. CDR3 size: 17 residues. CDR3 sequence reads: CASSSLRTSGGTDTQYF. The CDR3 DNA is TGTGCCAGCAGCTCTCTAAGGACTAGCGGGGGCACAGATACGCAGTATTTT.

V gene TRBV30 combines with J gene TRBJ2-7; 8 nucleotides agree with TRBD1. The ends lost 0 bases at V and 3 bases at J; junction bases unmatched: 22. The CDR3 spans 20 residues. Germline loops: CDR1 GTSNPN, CDR2 SVGIG (reference sequence). The CDR3 coding sequence is TGTGCCTGGAGTGTAAGGGTTTGCACAGGGGGTCGGGGGTCCAACTACGAGCAGTACTTC. Amino acids: CAWSVRVCTGGRGSNYEQYF.

The chain has TRBV4-1 and TRBJ2-2; maybe TRBD1 (6 bases). Trimming removed 1 base from V and 1 base from J, with 22 bases in between. Per the germline V gene, CDR1 is MGHRA and CDR2 is YSYEKL. There are 20 residues in the CDR3. CDR3: CASSQVRFWGPRGNTGELFF. As DNA, the CDR3 is TGCGCCAGCAGCCAAGTAAGGTTTTGGGGGCCGAGGGGGAACACCGGGGAGCTGTTTTTT.

This clone was seen only a few times. One junction end does not reproduce the germline sequence, and a read error may be involved. The V call is TRBV5-4, the J call TRBJ2-2; D is possibly TRBD1 (6 bases). This CDR3 region has 17 residues. In germline, CDR1 is SGHNT, CDR2 YYREEE (reference sequence). The CDR3 DNA reads TGTGCCAGCAGCCAACAGGGTAGGCGGACGAACGCCGGGGAGCTGTTTTTT. Residues: CASSQQGRRTNAGELFF.

This chain connects TRBV11-2 to TRBJ2-7; 10 bases fit TRBD2. Germline V gene data show CDR1 as SGHAT and CDR2 as FQNNGV. This CDR3 region has 16 residues. V shed 3 bases and J 4 bases; nucleotides not matched to a gene: 9. CDR3 DNA sequence: TGTGCCAGCAGCTTTCCCCCCTCTAGCGGGGGATACGAGCAGTACTTC. It encodes CASSFPPSSGGYEQYF.

The chain joins TRBV6-5 to TRBJ2-5; tentatively, D is TRBD2 (7 bases). Germline-derived CDR1 and CDR2 are MNHEY and SVGAGI. The CDR3 consists of 13 residues. Trimming stripped 6 bases from V and 5 bases from J, with 13 bases between. CDR3 in DNA: TGTGCCAGCAGGTCGGGGGGCGTTGAGACCCAGTACTTC. Amino acid sequence: CASRSGGVETQYF.